This note documents a single T cell receptor beta chain sequence. This entry is derived from a study of T cells in Graves' hyperthyroidism and ophthalmopathy. Germline V gene lookup returns CDR1 LNHDA and CDR2 SQIVND (reference sequence). The CDR3 covers 16 residues. The ends lost 1 base at V and 4 bases at J; junction bases unmatched: 6. Regions amplified from RNA transcripts were the TCR beta CDR3 regions. The TCR CDR3 was amplified in a first-round RT-PCR using the HTBI primer set. TCRdb recomputed calls from the multiplex PCR reads with MiXCR, one row per CDR3 protein. The sample has hundreds of thousands of distinct CDR3 sequences, about 14% seen once.

The chain links TRBV19 to TRBJ2-2; 7 bases fit TRBD1. The sequence was collected from a woman between 50 and 59 years old with Graves' ophthalmopathy. The material sequenced was blood. The DNA for the CDR3 is TGTGCCAGTAGTATAGTTAGTCAGGGGGTCACCGGGGAGCTGTTTTTT. Translated, it gives CASSIVSQGVTGELFF.